The clone carrying this T cell receptor (beta chain) has a handful of counts. The antigen is unknown. One entry per CDR3 protein, called by TCRdb with MiXCR from the RT-PCR reads. Of about 650,000 distinct CDR3 sequences listed, approximately 15% were seen once; the top ten hold 7.5% to 9%. These data are taken from a study of response to subunit inactivated influenza vaccine. Germline V gene data show CDR1 as LGHDT and CDR2 as YNNKEL (reference sequence). CDR3 size: 14 residues. Trimming took off 0 bases at V and 9 bases at J, with 11 bases between the two ends. Whole-study findings and limits: Each seasonal influenza vaccination recruits few new T cells, the authors suggested.

The specimen comprised PBMCs from blood, sampled roughly 15 days before vaccination. This receptor was taken from a man in his forties or fifties who received an inactivated influenza vaccine. The chain is built from TRBV3-1 and TRBJ2-2, with D unresolved. The CDR3 protein is CASSQDLVSRELFF. The CDR3 nucleotides are TGTGCCAGCAGCCAAGATCTGGTCTCCAGGGAGCTGTTTTTT.